Presented here are 7 T cell receptor beta chains from one specimen sequenced in a study of human T cells and chemical hapten exposure. Via MiXCR, TCRdb re-called the 5' RACE reads, giving one row per CDR3 protein. Here the sample spans more than 140,000 distinct CDR3 sequences, 4.1% being singletons. Unseparated into fractions, whole blood served as the source from which total RNA was extracted. All receptors derive from a female donor in good health.

About this clonotype: Given a much more abundant clone one base away, this may be a read error. V usage is TRBV20-1 and J usage is TRBJ2-3; D might be TRBD2 (6 bases). V was pared by 1 base and J by 2 bases, with 10 bases between. CDR3 size: 14 residues. Germline V gene data show CDR1 as DFQATT and CDR2 as SNEGSKA (reference sequence). In DNA form, the CDR3 reads TGCAGTGCTAGAGCCTGCGGGAACACAGATACGCAGTATTTT. It specifies CSARACGNTDTQYF.

J is TRBJ2-1 and V is TRBV18, with 11 bases matching TRBD2. This CDR3 spans 14 amino acids. V trimming: 3 bases; J trimming: 9 bases; junction bases outside the gene matches: 4. Germline V lookup: CDR1 KGHSH, CDR2 LQKENI. In nucleotides, the CDR3 is TGTGCCAGCTCACCGACTAGCGGGGAGGGTGAGCAGTTCTTC. Residues: CASSPTSGEGEQFF.

The V gene is TRBV24-1, the J gene TRBJ2-7; either TRBD1 or TRBD2 may fit D (5 bases each). Trimming pared 9 bases from V and 2 bases from J, leaving 22 bases between. The CDR3 loop spans 16 amino acids. Germline-derived CDR1 and CDR2 are KGHDR and SFDVKD. The CDR3 loop reads CATSPSPGQGPYEQYF. The CDR3 nucleotides read TGTGCCACCTCCCCAAGCCCGGGGCAGGGACCCTACGAGCAGTACTTC.

This clonotype was observed at least ten times. This chain connects TRBV7-2 to TRBJ1-3; 11 nucleotides agree with TRBD1. The J segment lost 1 base and the V segment lost 5 bases, leaving 10 bases of the junction unmatched. Germline V CDR1 and CDR2: SGHTA, FQGNSA. CDR3 size: 18 residues. CDR3: CASSARDRGFYSGNTIYF. The CDR3 DNA is TGTGCCAGCAGCGCCCGGGACAGGGGGTTTTATTCTGGAAACACCATATATTTT.

In this sample, this clonotype turned up many times. The V and J genes are TRBV5-1 and TRBJ1-1; D call uncertain. The CDR3 consists of 18 residues. V lost 3 bases and J lost 0, with 21 bases in between. The germline V gene has CDR1 SGHRS and CDR2 YFSETQ. The CDR3 loop reads CASSYPRAAGPMNTEAFF. The CDR3 DNA follows: TGCGCCAGCAGCTATCCTAGGGCCGCAGGCCCAATGAACACTGAAGCTTTCTTT. Complete variable domain (other parts from reference TRBV5-1 and TRBJ1-1): KAGVTQTPRYLIKTRGQQVTLSCSPISGHRSVSWYQQTPGQGLQFLFEYFSETQRNKGNFPGRFSGRQFSNSRSEMNVSTLELGDSALYLCASSYPRAAGPMNTEAFFGQGTRLTVV.

Comment on this clonotype: With a much larger clone just one base away, this may be a read error. The chain recombines TRBV29-1 with TRBJ2-1; D call uncertain. V was pared by 7 bases and J by 10 bases, with 8 bases between. Germline assignment: CDR1 SQVTM and CDR2 ANQGSEA. There are 9 residues in the CDR3. Here the CDR3 reads CSGEREQFF. CDR3 DNA sequence: TGCAGCGGTGAGAGGGAGCAGTTCTTC.

The V gene is TRBV28, the J gene TRBJ2-3, with 9 bases matching TRBD1. This CDR3 comprises 19 residues. Germline CDR1 reads MDHEN; CDR2 reads SYDVKM. Trimming at V came to 3 bases and at J to 9 bases, leaving 22 bases not matched to a gene. CDR3 amino acids: CASSFPSTPGQGLSETQYF. In DNA form, the CDR3 reads TGTGCCAGCAGTTTCCCTTCTACACCGGGACAGGGACTAAGTGAAACGCAGTATTTT.